This entry lists 17 T cell receptor beta chains sequenced from one sample in a study of T cells in Graves' hyperthyroidism and ophthalmopathy. Amplification targeted TCR beta CDR3 regions from RNA transcripts. HTBI primers drove first-round RT-PCR of the TCR CDR3. TCRdb fed the multiplex PCR reads into MiXCR, producing one record per CDR3 protein. The data contain 340,000 or so distinct CDR3 sequences, around 20% of them seen just once; the ten biggest clones take up 50%. Sample: blood. The receptors stem from a woman aged 50 to 60 with Graves' hyperthyroidism.

This clonotype was picked up many times. V is TRBV19 and J is TRBJ1-3, with 9 bases aligning to TRBD1. This CDR3 is built from 13 residues. CDR1 is LNHDA, CDR2 SQIVND, per germline (reference sequence). After removal of 8 bases from V and 4 bases from J, the junction contained 3 bases not matched to a gene. In nucleotides, the CDR3 is TGTGCCAGTGGACAGGGGTACGGAAACACCATATATTTT. Translating it yields CASGQGYGNTIYF.

This clonotype appeared many times. The V gene is TRBV18, the J gene TRBJ1-1, with D perhaps TRBD1 (5 bases). This CDR3 is 15 amino acids long. V lost 3 bases and J lost 4, with 15 bases in between. The germline gives CDR1 KGHSH, CDR2 LQKENI. The CDR3, as DNA: TGTGCCAGCTCACCGAACGAGGGGATGGGCACTGAAGCTTTCTTT. This encodes CASSPNEGMGTEAFF. Full variable domain (remainder filled in from reference TRBV18 and TRBJ1-1): NAGVMQNPRHLVRRRGQEARLRCSPMKGHSHVYWYRQLPEEGLKFMVYLQKENIIDESGMPKERFSAEFPKEGPSILRIQQVVRGDSAAYFCASSPNEGMGTEAFFGQGTRLTVV.

This clonotype came up a few times. The V gene is TRBV20-1, the J gene TRBJ2-7; D perhaps matches TRBD1 (6 bases). This CDR3 comprises 14 residues. V was cut by 0 bases and J by 1 base, with 10 bases left in between. CDR1 DFQATT and CDR2 SNEGSKA come from the germline V gene (reference sequence). DNA of the CDR3: TGCAGTGCTAGAGATCTTAGGGGGTCCTACGAGCAGTACTTC. Translating gives CSARDLRGSYEQYF.

This clonotype was detected many times. The chain carries TRBV6-1 and TRBJ2-1, with 16 bases matching TRBD2. The CDR3 length is 18 residues. The trim removed 4 bases at V and 3 bases at J, leaving 6 bases unmatched. CDR1 and CDR2 (germline): MNHNS, SASEGT. The CDR3 bases are TGTGCCAGCAGTGGGGGGGGACTAGCGGGAGGGGGCTACAATGAGCAGTTCTTC. It encodes CASSGGGLAGGGYNEQFF.

This clonotype was counted ten times or more. The chain joins TRBV3-1 to TRBJ1-1, with D unclear. V was clipped by 3 bases and J by 2 bases, with 10 bases between them. The CDR3 spans 14 residues. The V gene's germline CDR1 is LGHDT and CDR2 YNNKEL (reference sequence). The CDR3 region is CASSHTNRNTEAFF. Written as DNA, the CDR3 is TGTGCCAGCAGCCACACGAACAGAAACACTGAAGCTTTCTTT.

This clonotype was found many times. V usage is TRBV6-1 and J usage is TRBJ2-1, with a weak D call TRBD2 (6 bases). In germline, CDR1 is MNHNS, CDR2 SASEGT. Deletions cut 10 bases from V and 10 bases from J, with 17 bases between. The CDR3 totals 12 residues. The CDR3 DNA is TGTGCCACCCTGCGCGGGGTCTCGGAGCAGTTCTTC. This codes for CATLRGVSEQFF.

This clonotype was seen repeatedly, ten times or more. This chain joins TRBV28 and TRBJ1-2; a weak D match, TRBD1 (5 bases). Germline V gives CDR1 MDHEN, CDR2 SYDVKM. The CDR3 extends over 12 amino acids. The V gene lost 6 bases and the J gene lost 8 bases, with 13 bases spanning the gap. CDR3 loop: CASSSDRQGYTF. The DNA of the CDR3 is TGTGCCAGCAGCTCTGACAGACAAGGCTACACCTTC.

The V gene is TRBV19, the J gene TRBJ2-2; D ambiguous. CDR1 is LNHDA, CDR2 SQIVND, per germline (reference sequence). V was clipped by 6 bases and J by 9 bases, with 14 bases between them. The CDR3 runs to 13 residues. The CDR3 DNA follows: TGTGCCAGTAGGGGTTTGCTCACAAGGGAGCTGTTTTTT. This sequence encodes CASRGLLTRELFF.

This clonotype was picked up a small number of times. The chain uses TRBV7-3 and TRBJ2-5; 15 positions match TRBD2. Germline CDR1 and CDR2: SGHTA and FQGTGA. The CDR3 is 16 residues long. V was pared by 1 base and J by 5 bases, with 2 bases of the junction left unmatched. The CDR3 is CASSLRGTSGRETQYF. DNA for the CDR3: TGTGCCAGCAGCTTAAGGGGGACTAGCGGGAGGGAGACCCAGTACTTC.

This clonotype was picked up a small number of times. The rearrangement links TRBV6-1 to TRBJ1-2; a possible D gene is TRBD1 (6 bases). Germline CDR1 reads MNHNS; CDR2 reads SASEGT. Trimming shortened V by 7 bases and J by 1 base, and 19 bases separated the two germline ends. The CDR3 contains 16 residues. The chain's CDR3 is CASMRGGAYLNYGYTF. The CDR3 DNA reads as TGTGCCAGCATGAGAGGGGGAGCCTACCTTAACTATGGCTACACCTTC.

At least ten counts were recorded for this clonotype. The chain combines TRBV11-1 with TRBJ2-7; no firm D call. The CDR3 has 14 amino acids. V dropped 2 bases and J dropped 2 bases, with 10 bases sitting between them. Germline assignment: CDR1 SGHAT and CDR2 FQDESV (reference sequence). The CDR3 nucleotides are TGTGCCAGCAGCTTATCTGGCGGAACCTACGAGCAGTACTTC. Residues: CASSLSGGTYEQYF.

This clonotype was detected ten times or more. The rearrangement links TRBV16 to TRBJ2-7; tentatively, D is TRBD1 (6 bases). Per the germline V gene, CDR1 is KGHSY and CDR2 is FQNENV. The CDR3 loop spans 13 amino acids. With 4 bases removed from V and 2 bases from J, the gap between germline ends came to 9 bases. CDR3 loop: CASSPGQTYEQYF. CDR3 sequence (DNA): TGTGCCAGCAGCCCCGGACAGACCTACGAGCAGTACTTC. Filled out from reference TRBV16 and TRBJ2-7, the complete variable domain reads GEEVAQTPKHLVRGEGQKAKLYCAPIKGHSYVFWYQQVLKNEFKFLISFQNENVFDETGMPKERFSAKCLPNSPCSLEIQATKLEDSAVYFCASSPGQTYEQYFGPGTRLTVT.

The J gene is TRBJ2-2, the V gene TRBV15; D is perhaps TRBD1 (5 bases). Per germline, CDR1 LNHNV and CDR2 YYDKDF (reference sequence). V was trimmed by 0 bases and J by 10 bases, leaving 18 bases between them. The CDR3 covers 16 residues. The CDR3 sequence is CATSRDTGRNTKELFF. CDR3 coding DNA: TGTGCCACCAGCAGAGATACAGGAAGGAACACCAAGGAGCTGTTTTTT.

V gene TRBV6-1 combines with J gene TRBJ2-2; 14 bases are shared with TRBD2. Losses at the gene ends were 5 bases for V and 0 bases for J; bases not matched to a gene: 8. Germline loops: CDR1 MNHNS, CDR2 SASEGT. The CDR3 runs 19 residues. Here the CDR3 reads CASSSPGLAGGANTGELFF. CDR3 in DNA: TGTGCCAGCAGTTCCCCAGGACTAGCGGGAGGTGCGAACACCGGGGAGCTGTTTTTT.

This clonotype was counted at least ten times. The chain joins TRBV7-3 to TRBJ2-2; D not certain. Trimming shortened V by 5 bases and J by 4 bases, and 5 bases separated the two germline ends. The length of the CDR3 is 12 residues. Germline CDR1 and CDR2: SGHTA and FQGTGA. The CDR3 spells CASSRGTGELFF. DNA of the CDR3: TGTGCCAGCAGCCGCGGCACCGGGGAGCTGTTTTTT.

The chain combines TRBV14 with TRBJ2-2; D perhaps matches TRBD2 (6 bases). V lost 5 bases to trimming and J lost 2 bases, with 12 bases between them. Germline lookup yields CDR1 SGHDN and CDR2 FVKESK. This CDR3 has 15 amino acids. The CDR3 here is CASSAGTPNTGELFF. The CDR3 bases are TGTGCCAGCAGCGCCGGGACTCCTAACACCGGGGAGCTGTTTTTT.

This clonotype was recorded at least ten times. V and J are TRBV6-1 and TRBJ2-7, with D perhaps given as TRBD1 or TRBD2 (5 bases each). Between the trimmed V and J ends, which lost 3 bases and 2 bases, there was a span of 14 bases. CDR1 is MNHNS and CDR2 is SASEGT in the germline V gene. The CDR3 is made up of 15 amino acids. Here the CDR3 DNA reads TGTGCCAGCAGTGAGGGTGTGCAGGGACCCTACGAGCAGTACTTC. Its protein is CASSEGVQGPYEQYF.